Below, 11 T cell receptor beta chains from the same sample are listed, as sequenced in a study of a mutant IDH1 vaccine in newly diagnosed glioma. Indicated time point: baseline, week 1 (first vaccination visit). As to treatment: pre-vaccination baseline after standard-of-care therapy. Method: immunoSEQ multiplex PCR; TCRdb's copy keeps in-frame clones and lacks some. The table lists about 34,000 clones, about 80% of them singletons. The sample consisted of peripheral blood mononuclear cells (PBMCs), taken from a glioma patient treated with radiotherapy, temozolomide or both. These receptors originate from a man over 45 with glioma. Some clones in this sample may be carry-over from other donors' samples.

The chain links TRBV7-8 to TRBJ1-1, with D unresolved. Trimming took off 5 bases at V and 5 bases at J, with 18 bases between the two ends. The CDR3 is 15 residues long. CDR1 and CDR2 from the germline V gene are SGHVS and FQNEAQ. CDR3 amino acids: CASSPAGLRRTEAFF. The CDR3 nucleotides are TGTGCCAGCAGCCCCGCGGGCCTAAGGAGAACTGAAGCTTTCTTT.

The chain uses TRBV5-4 and TRBJ2-7, with 7 nucleotides matching TRBD1. The CDR3 spans 15 residues. After removal of 2 bases from V and 3 bases from J, the junction contained 8 bases not matched to a gene. CDR1 and CDR2 (germline): SGHNT, YYREEE (reference sequence). CDR3 protein: CASSFSPRDSYEQYF. The CDR3 nucleotides read TGTGCCAGCAGCTTTTCCCCTAGGGACAGCTACGAGCAGTACTTC. Using reference TRBV5-4 and TRBJ2-7 for the parts outside the CDR3, the full variable domain is ETGVTQSPTHLIKTRGQQVTLRCSSQSGHNTVSWYQQALGQGPQFIFQYYREEENGRGNFPPRFSGLQFPNYSSELNVNALELDDSALYLCASSFSPRDSYEQYFGPGTRLTVT.

This clone has only a few counts. The V gene is TRBV7-9, the J gene TRBJ1-5; TRBD1 is a possible D gene (5 bases). Trimming left V 5 bases short and J 3 bases short, with 14 bases between. CDR3 length equals 15 residues. CDR1 is SEHNR, CDR2 FQNEAQ, per germline (reference sequence). The CDR3: CASSPDLGPNQPQHF. As DNA, the CDR3 is TGTGCCAGCAGCCCTGATTTGGGGCCCAATCAGCCCCAGCATTTT.

V and J are TRBV10-2 and TRBJ1-2; 9 nucleotides line up with TRBD1. Germline V lookup: CDR1 WSHSY, CDR2 SAAADI. CDR3 length equals 13 residues. Trimming cost V 3 bases and J 5 bases; bases outside gene matches: 1. The CDR3 coding sequence is TGCGCCAGCAGTGAAGGGACAGGGTATGGCTACACCTTC. Translation: CASSEGTGYGYTF.

The chain uses TRBV30 and TRBJ1-5; weak D call: TRBD1 (5 bases). The germline gives CDR1 GTSNPN, CDR2 SVGIG (reference sequence). This CDR3 spans 17 amino acids. The ends were cut back, 0 bases at V and 1 base at J, with 16 bases in the middle. CDR3 coding DNA: TGTGCCTGGAGTGTATGGAAGGGGTACGGGAGCAATCAGCCCCAGCATTTT. It is translated as CAWSVWKGYGSNQPQHF.

The chain employs TRBV19 and TRBJ2-2, with 9 bases matching TRBD2. This CDR3 has 12 amino acids. CDR1 LNHDA and CDR2 SQIVND come from the germline V gene (reference sequence). Losses at the gene ends were 7 bases for V and 6 bases for J; bases not matched to a gene: 0. The CDR3: CASTSGAGELFF. Written as DNA, the CDR3 is TGTGCCAGTACTAGCGGGGCCGGGGAGCTGTTTTTT.

V is TRBV5-1 and J is TRBJ1-5; D is possibly TRBD1 (6 bases). CDR1 is SGHRS and CDR2 is YFSETQ in the germline V gene. The CDR3 extends over 15 amino acids. The V end was cut by 2 bases, the J end by 1 base, with 10 bases between. CDR3 amino acids: CASSLGGQSNQPQHF. The CDR3 DNA is TGCGCCAGCAGCTTAGGGGGGCAGAGCAATCAGCCCCAGCATTTT.

V is TRBV10-3 and J is TRBJ1-1; perhaps TRBD1 as D (5 bases). Trimming left V 4 bases short and J 0 bases short, with 15 bases between. This CDR3 has 16 amino acids. Germline lookup yields CDR1 ENHRY and CDR2 SYGVKD. The CDR3 DNA reads as TGTGCCATCAGTGTCGCAGGGAGGTTAATGAACACTGAAGCTTTCTTT. This encodes CAISVAGRLMNTEAFF.

The chain joins TRBV5-4 to TRBJ2-5, with D perhaps being TRBD1 or TRBD2 (5 bases each). V lost 3 bases and J lost 5, with 11 bases in between. The CDR3 totals 13 residues. Per germline, CDR1 SGHNT and CDR2 YYREEE (reference sequence). CDR3 protein: CASSSGTFETQYF. The DNA of the CDR3 is TGTGCCAGCAGCTCCGGGACCTTCGAGACCCAGTACTTC.

V gene TRBV14 combines with J gene TRBJ1-2; TRBD1 is a possible D gene (5 bases). In germline, CDR1 is SGHDN, CDR2 FVKESK. The germline V and J ends were trimmed by 2 bases and 5 bases, with 9 bases remaining between them. There are 13 residues in the CDR3. Here the CDR3 reads CASSQSTVYGYTF. CDR3 sequence (DNA): TGTGCCAGCAGCCAATCGACAGTTTATGGCTACACCTTC.

The chain employs TRBV30 and TRBJ1-5, with D maybe TRBD1 (6 bases). Trimming cost V 5 bases and J 6 bases, with 14 bases left between them. CDR1 and CDR2 (germline): GTSNPN, SVGIG (reference sequence). The CDR3 totals 13 residues. In nucleotides, the CDR3 is TGTGCCTGGTATCCGGGGGCGGGTCAGCCCCAGCATTTT. The encoded protein is CAWYPGAGQPQHF.